This T cell receptor (beta chain) was identified in a study of response to subunit inactivated influenza vaccine. Broader study findings: Authors suggested few new T cells are recruited by each seasonal influenza vaccination.

Of note for this clonotype: Its antigen is unknown.

V dropped 5 bases and J dropped 4 bases, with 11 bases sitting between them. The CDR3 totals 12 residues. Germline loops: CDR1 DFQATT, CDR2 SNEGSKA (reference sequence). Each CDR3 protein gets one entry after TCRdb re-called the RT-PCR reads with MiXCR. In the table there are under 850,000 distinct CDR3 sequences, roughly 18% of which are singletons. Sequencing used PBMCs from blood, obtained around 5 days after vaccination. V is TRBV20-1 and J is TRBJ2-5, with unresolved D. The receptor comes from a man aged 50 or older who received an inactivated influenza vaccine. Written as DNA, the CDR3 is TGCAGTGCTCTCCGACGGGCAGAGACCCAGTACTTC. Protein product: CSALRRAETQYF.